Following are 29 T cell receptor beta chains from one sample sequenced in a study of cytomegalovirus exposure and HLA in healthy donors. PCR involved 60 Vbeta and 13 Jbeta primers. Assay: immunoSEQ multiplex PCR; the TCRdb copy retains only in-frame clones and omits some. The sample shows about 180,000 clones, over 80% of them seen only once. The sample comprised PBMCs. These TCRs come from a man aged 40-49 years in good health and CMV-seronegative.

J is TRBJ2-1 and V is TRBV5-4; the match to TRBD2 covers 12 bases. The V segment lost 3 bases and the J segment 4 bases; nucleotides outside the gene matches: 5. This CDR3 has 16 amino acids. Germline assignment: CDR1 SGHNT and CDR2 YYREEE (reference sequence). The CDR3 nucleotides are TGTGCCAGCAGCTCGCTAGCGGGGGGGAGGTACAATGAGCAGTTCTTC. This codes for CASSSLAGGRYNEQFF.

The chain recombines TRBV28 with TRBJ2-1; 7 bases are shared with TRBD2. The V gene end was trimmed by 5 bases and the J gene end by 2 bases; junction bases not matched to a gene: 3. CDR3 length: 14 residues. Germline V gene sequence: CDR1 MDHEN, CDR2 SYDVKM. CDR3 loop: CASSLSGTYNEQFF. The CDR3 DNA reads as TGTGCCAGCAGTCTCAGCGGGACCTACAATGAGCAGTTCTTC.

This chain connects TRBV10-3 to TRBJ1-5, with TRBD1 as a possible D gene (5 bases). The ends were cut back, 0 bases at V and 3 bases at J, with 9 bases in the middle. This CDR3 is 15 amino acids long. Germline assignment: CDR1 ENHRY and CDR2 SYGVKD. Written as DNA, the CDR3 is TGTGCCATCAGTGAGTCCGGGGGGTCCAATCAGCCCCAGCATTTT. Residues: CAISESGGSNQPQHF.

This chain joins TRBV11-3 and TRBJ2-3; TRBD2 agrees at 7 bases. Looked up from germline, CDR1 is SGHNT and CDR2 is YENEEA. The trim removed 4 bases at V and 11 bases at J, leaving 3 bases unmatched. CDR3 length: 11 amino acids. As DNA, the CDR3 is TGTGCCAGCAGCTCGGGACTACTGCAGTATTTT. It codes for CASSSGLLQYF.

The chain links TRBV5-1 to TRBJ1-1, with unresolved D. The CDR3 is 14 residues long. V lost 4 bases to trimming and J lost 5 bases, with 15 bases between them. CDR1 is SGHRS, CDR2 YFSETQ, per germline. The CDR3 DNA reads as TGCGCCAGCAGCCGGGTTGCGGGTGGGACTGAAGCTTTCTTT. Protein: CASSRVAGGTEAFF. Looking up the rest from reference TRBV5-1 and TRBJ1-1 gives the full variable domain: KAGVTQTPRYLIKTRGQQVTLSCSPISGHRSVSWYQQTPGQGLQFLFEYFSETQRNKGNFPGRFSGRQFSNSRSEMNVSTLELGDSALYLCASSRVAGGTEAFFGQGTRLTVV.

The V gene is TRBV9, the J gene TRBJ2-2; TRBD1 aligns across 8 bases. Trimming cost V 1 base and J 3 bases; bases outside gene matches: 11. Per the germline V gene, CDR1 is SGDLS and CDR2 is YYNGEE. The CDR3 has 18 residues. The CDR3 DNA reads TGTGCCAGCAGCGTAACTGGGGCCTCACAGGGGGACACCGGGGAGCTGTTTTTT. This gives the protein CASSVTGASQGDTGELFF.

The rearrangement uses TRBV27 and TRBJ2-5; a weak D match, TRBD2 (5 bases). The CDR3 runs 13 residues. Germline V gene sequence: CDR1 MNHEY, CDR2 SMNVEV (reference sequence). Trimming took off 10 bases at V and 0 bases at J, with 12 bases between the two ends. The CDR3 region is CATRPTNQETQYF. CDR3 DNA sequence: TGTGCCACCCGGCCGACTAACCAAGAGACCCAGTACTTC.

The CDR3 region is CASSQDSSGGAREQYF. In DNA, the CDR3 is TGCGCCAGCAGCCAAGATTCTAGCGGGGGGGCGCGGGAGCAGTACTTC. The V and J genes are TRBV4-1 and TRBJ2-7, with TRBD2 matching 12 bases. Losses at the gene ends were 0 bases for V and 7 bases for J; bases not matched to a gene: 7. From germline, CDR1 is MGHRA and CDR2 YSYEKL. The CDR3 totals 16 residues.

Regarding this clone: Distinct nucleotide sequences in the sample also encode this CDR3. The gene calls are TRBV5-4 and TRBJ1-1; D is perhaps TRBD1 (5 bases). CDR3 length: 13 amino acids. The V gene lost 4 bases and the J gene lost 1 base, with 8 bases spanning the gap. In germline, CDR1 is SGHNT, CDR2 YYREEE (reference sequence). The CDR3 coding sequence is TGTGCCAGCAGCAGAACAGGGAACACTGAAGCTTTCTTT. It is translated as CASSRTGNTEAFF.

This chain connects TRBV5-1 to TRBJ2-5; tentative D call: TRBD1 (6 bases). V gave up 2 bases and J gave up 2 bases, with 16 bases separating them. Germline V CDR1 and CDR2: SGHRS, YFSETQ. CDR3 length equals 16 residues. CDR3 sequence (DNA): TGCGCCAGCAGCTTAGGGACACCTCTGATGCAAGAGACCCAGTACTTC. This sequence encodes CASSLGTPLMQETQYF.

This sequence joins TRBV10-3 and TRBJ2-7, with 7 nucleotides matching TRBD1. The CDR3 sequence is 13 residues long. Germline V CDR1 and CDR2: ENHRY, SYGVKD. Trimming removed 10 bases from V and 0 bases from J; junction bases left unmatched: 6. The CDR3 DNA follows: TGTGCCAGCCACGGACAGGCCTCCTACGAGCAGTACTTC. This translates into CASHGQASYEQYF.

The rearrangement links TRBV5-1 to TRBJ1-1, with D possibly being TRBD1 (5 bases). This CDR3 spans 14 amino acids. The germline V gene encodes CDR1 SGHRS and CDR2 YFSETQ. V was clipped by 3 bases and J by 2 bases, with 11 bases between them. CDR3 sequence (DNA): TGCGCCAGCAGCTCCGACAGCATTAACACTGAAGCTTTCTTT. Its translation is CASSSDSINTEAFF.

The V call is TRBV6-5, the J call TRBJ2-1, with 9 bases that match TRBD1. The CDR3 has 15 amino acids. The V gene end was trimmed by 10 bases and the J gene end by 6 bases; junction bases not matched to a gene: 13. CDR1 MNHEY and CDR2 SVGAGI come from the germline V gene. The CDR3 region is CATKYRDRARNEQFF. DNA of the CDR3: TGTGCCACCAAATACCGGGACAGGGCTCGCAATGAGCAGTTCTTC.

The chain is built from TRBV30 and TRBJ1-6, with 7 nucleotides matching TRBD1. Per the germline V gene, CDR1 is GTSNPN and CDR2 is SVGIG (reference sequence). This CDR3 spans 16 amino acids. After removal of 3 bases from V and 0 bases from J, the junction contained 5 bases not matched to a gene. CDR3 loop: CAWSQTGFSYNSPLHF. DNA of the CDR3: TGTGCCTGGAGCCAGACAGGGTTCTCCTATAATTCACCCCTCCACTTT.

The rearrangement links TRBV28 to TRBJ2-3; unclear D gene. Deletions cut 6 bases from V and 2 bases from J, with 9 bases between. The CDR3 has 13 amino acids. The germline V gene encodes CDR1 MDHEN and CDR2 SYDVKM. DNA for the CDR3: TGTGCCAGCAGGGAGACCCCCACAGATACGCAGTATTTT. Translating it yields CASRETPTDTQYF. The whole variable domain, filled in from reference TRBV28 and TRBJ2-3, reads DVKVTQSSRYLVKRTGEKVFLECVQDMDHENMFWYRQDPGLGLRLIYFSYDVKMKEKGDIPEGYSVSREKKERFSLILESASTNQTSMYLCASRETPTDTQYFGPGTRLTVL.

CDR3 nucleotide sequence: TGTGCCAGCAGCCTTAGAGGGACTAGCGGGACAGATACGCAGTATTTT. The encoded protein is CASSLRGTSGTDTQYF. The gene calls are TRBV7-2 and TRBJ2-3, with TRBD2 matching over 12 bases. CDR3 length: 16 amino acids. V dropped 5 bases and J dropped 3; count of bases not matched to a gene: 6. Looked up from germline, CDR1 is SGHTA and CDR2 is FQGNSA.

This clone showed up just once. This rearrangement joins TRBV2 to TRBJ2-1; 7 positions agree with TRBD2. From germline, CDR1 is SNHLY and CDR2 FYNNEI. Losses at the gene ends were 4 bases for V and 7 bases for J; bases not matched to a gene: 10. The CDR3 sequence is 15 residues long. In nucleotides, the CDR3 is TGTGCCAGCAGTGGACGGGTGGCGGGGGTAAATGAGCAGTTCTTC. Residues: CASSGRVAGVNEQFF.

This clone has just a few counts. The genes are TRBV19 and TRBJ2-7; D perhaps matches TRBD1 (6 bases). There are 17 residues in the CDR3. Germline CDR1 is LNHDA and CDR2 is SQIVND (reference sequence). V was trimmed by 3 bases and J by 2 bases, leaving 20 bases between them. The CDR3 loop is CASSIRVGALPTYEQYF. The DNA of the CDR3 is TGTGCCAGTAGTATCCGTGTGGGGGCCCTCCCTACCTACGAGCAGTACTTC.

In DNA, the CDR3 is TGTGCCTGGATCTCGGGAACCGGGGAGCTGTTTTTT. Encoded protein: CAWISGTGELFF. This chain links TRBV30 with TRBJ2-2; weak D call: TRBD2 (5 bases). The V end was cut by 4 bases, the J end by 5 bases, with 8 bases between. The germline V gene encodes CDR1 GTSNPN and CDR2 SVGIG (reference sequence). The CDR3 is made up of 12 amino acids.

The chain employs TRBV29-1 and TRBJ2-3; no definite D call. Trimming took 7 bases from V and 0 from J, leaving 14 bases between them. Germline values: CDR1 SQVTM, CDR2 ANQGSEA. The CDR3 covers 14 residues. CDR3 bases: TGCAGCGCCGACCAAGCGTCTAGCACAGATACGCAGTATTTT. It translates to CSADQASSTDTQYF.

V and J are TRBV19 and TRBJ2-1; the match to TRBD1 covers 9 bases. The CDR3 is 16 amino acids. Germline V gene sequence: CDR1 LNHDA, CDR2 SQIVND (reference sequence). V dropped 5 bases and J dropped 3; count of bases not matched to a gene: 8. The CDR3 spells CASSSTGTGYYNEQFF. The CDR3, as DNA: TGTGCCAGTAGTTCCACCGGGACAGGGTACTACAATGAGCAGTTCTTC.

J is TRBJ2-7 and V is TRBV6-5, with 12 bases fitting TRBD2. Trimming took 6 bases from V and 6 from J; bases not matched to a gene: 9. The CDR3 extends over 15 amino acids. Germline V gives CDR1 MNHEY, CDR2 SVGAGI. The CDR3 is CASSLQGTSGSEQYF. CDR3 nucleotides: TGTGCCAGCAGCCTCCAGGGGACTAGCGGGTCCGAGCAGTACTTC.

The V gene is TRBV23-1, the J gene TRBJ2-5, with TRBD1 matching over 7 bases. TRBV23-1 belongs to the ORF category, with a function that is uncertain. The CDR3 loop spans 18 amino acids. The V segment lost 0 bases and the J segment 5 bases; nucleotides outside the gene matches: 15. CDR3 DNA sequence: TGCGCCAGCAGTCAATCGGGGACAGCAAGGGGAGTGTGGGAGACCCAGTACTTC. Its protein is CASSQSGTARGVWETQYF.

In its sample, this clone was seen a few times. This rearrangement joins TRBV28 to TRBJ2-7; D not certain. Germline values: CDR1 MDHEN, CDR2 SYDVKM. The V end lost 8 bases, the J end lost 3 bases, and 17 bases lay between the germline ends. This CDR3 is built from 14 residues. The CDR3 DNA reads TGTGCCAGCCATTCTCGTTCGGGTTACTACGAGCAGTACTTC. It translates to CASHSRSGYYEQYF.

CDR3 nucleotide sequence: TGTGCCACCAGCGGGGGGGAACATTACCAAGAGACCCAGTACTTC. Its translation: CATSGGEHYQETQYF. J is TRBJ2-5 and V is TRBV15, with 7 bases aligning to TRBD2. The V gene end was trimmed by 5 bases and the J gene end by 0 bases; junction bases not matched to a gene: 6. The CDR3 length is 15 residues. CDR1 is LNHNV, CDR2 YYDKDF, per germline (reference sequence). Filled out from reference TRBV15 and TRBJ2-5, the complete variable domain reads DAMVIQNPRYQVTQFGKPVTLSCSQTLNHNVMYWYQQKSSQAPKLLFHYYDKDFNNEADTPDNFQSRRPNTSFCFLDIRSPGLGDTAMYLCATSGGEHYQETQYFGPGTRLLVL.

The gene calls are TRBV19 and TRBJ2-1, with 10 nucleotides matching TRBD2. The V gene end was trimmed by 5 bases and the J gene end by 6 bases; junction bases not matched to a gene: 10. This CDR3 spans 16 amino acids. Germline V gene sequence: CDR1 LNHDA, CDR2 SQIVND (reference sequence). CDR3 residues: CASSPRGGLALNEQFF. The CDR3 DNA follows: TGTGCCAGTAGTCCCCGGGGGGGACTAGCGCTCAATGAGCAGTTCTTC.

The CDR3 DNA is TGTGCCAGCAGCGGAGGGGTGGAACAGGGTAGAACTGAAGCTTTCTTT. Protein: CASSGGVEQGRTEAFF. The rearrangement joins TRBV9 to TRBJ1-1; tentative D call: TRBD1 (6 bases). From germline, CDR1 is SGDLS and CDR2 YYNGEE. The CDR3 length is 16 residues. The V end was cut by 3 bases, the J end by 5 bases, with 20 bases between.

The CDR3 reads CASSQIGGGAALYEQYF. The CDR3 bases are TGCGCCAGCAGCCAAATAGGGGGAGGGGCCGCACTGTACGAGCAGTACTTC. The V and J genes are TRBV4-1 and TRBJ2-7; tentative D call: TRBD2 (7 bases). The CDR3 sequence is 17 residues long. From germline, CDR1 is MGHRA and CDR2 YSYEKL. V was pared by 2 bases and J by 4 bases, with 21 bases between.

V gene TRBV18 combines with J gene TRBJ2-2, with TRBD2 matching 13 bases. The CDR3 sequence is 16 residues long. Germline CDR1 and CDR2: KGHSH and LQKENI. Trimming cost V 4 bases and J 5 bases; bases outside gene matches: 4. CDR3 sequence (DNA): TGTGCCAGCTCACGCCGACTAGCGGGAGGTACCGGGGAGCTGTTTTTT. Protein sequence: CASSRRLAGGTGELFF.